What follows are 8 T cell receptor beta chains derived from one specimen sequenced in a study of cytotoxic CD8 clonotypes in ibrutinib-treated CLL. The method was immunoSEQ multiplex PCR; TCRdb's version includes in-frame clones alone and lacks a portion of them. Of over 40,000 clones listed, roughly 80% are singletons. The sequenced sample was PBMCs, obtained after 24 months of ibrutinib treatment. These receptors were collected from a human donor with chronic lymphocytic leukemia.

The rearrangement links TRBV29-1 to TRBJ2-7, with D possibly being TRBD1 (5 bases). Per the germline V gene, CDR1 is SQVTM and CDR2 is ANQGSEA. Trimming shortened V by 1 base and J by 0 bases, and 13 bases separated the two germline ends. The CDR3 is made up of 15 amino acids. The CDR3 region is CSVEGGRQSSYEQYF. The CDR3 coding sequence is TGCAGCGTTGAAGGTGGCAGACAGAGCTCCTACGAGCAGTACTTC.

This chain joins TRBV29-1 and TRBJ1-2; no clear D gene. The CDR3 runs to 13 residues. The V gene's germline CDR1 is SQVTM and CDR2 ANQGSEA. V shed 7 bases and J shed 6 bases, with 18 bases lying between them. CDR3 nucleotide sequence: TGCAGCGCATGGACGCCCTCACTAGATGGCTACACCTTC. It translates to CSAWTPSLDGYTF.

CDR3 sequence reads: CASSSRAGTDTQYF. CDR3 bases: TGTGCCAGCAGTTCCAGAGCGGGCACAGATACGCAGTATTTT. The chain recombines TRBV28 with TRBJ2-3; tentatively, D is TRBD2 (5 bases). Trimming stripped 4 bases from V and 1 base from J, with 9 bases between. Germline assignment: CDR1 MDHEN and CDR2 SYDVKM. This CDR3 is built from 14 residues.

The chain joins TRBV5-1 to TRBJ1-1; a possible D gene is TRBD1 (6 bases). V was trimmed by 1 base and J by 1 base, leaving 8 bases between them. Germline V gene sequence: CDR1 SGHRS, CDR2 YFSETQ. CDR3 length: 14 amino acids. The DNA of the CDR3 is TGCGCCAGCAGCTTGCGAGGGGGGAACACTGAAGCTTTCTTT. The encoded protein is CASSLRGGNTEAFF.

The chain links TRBV7-2 to TRBJ2-7, with 10 bases aligning to TRBD2. Germline values: CDR1 SGHTA, CDR2 FQGNSA. The CDR3 is 15 amino acids. Losses at the gene ends were 5 bases for V and 2 bases for J; bases not matched to a gene: 6. CDR3 coding DNA: TGTGCCAGCAGCCGAACCACTAGCGGGACCTACGAGCAGTACTTC. Its protein is CASSRTTSGTYEQYF.

The gene calls are TRBV20-1 and TRBJ2-5, with TRBD1 matching over 10 bases. The V gene's germline CDR1 is DFQATT and CDR2 SNEGSKA (reference sequence). Unmatched junction bases numbered 6, after V lost 6 bases and J lost 11 bases. This CDR3 comprises 11 residues. The CDR3 bases are TGCAGTGCGGGGGACAGGGGATCGCAGTACTTC. It codes for CSAGDRGSQYF.

The chain recombines TRBV2 with TRBJ1-1; D not resolved. The CDR3 consists of 12 residues. Between the trimmed V and J ends, which lost 1 base and 8 bases, there was a span of 8 bases. Germline V gives CDR1 SNHLY, CDR2 FYNNEI. CDR3 region: CASSEGHGEAFF. Written as DNA, the CDR3 is TGTGCCAGCAGTGAAGGACACGGAGAAGCTTTCTTT.

The chain employs TRBV6-5 and TRBJ2-1; TRBD2 aligns across 9 bases. The CDR3 has 15 residues. CDR1 is MNHEY, CDR2 SVGAGI, per germline. The J segment lost 7 bases and the V segment lost 2 bases, leaving 6 bases of the junction unmatched. Here the CDR3 DNA reads TGTGCCAGCAGTTACGCTAGCGGGATCGGTAATGAGCAGTTCTTC. Amino acids: CASSYASGIGNEQFF.